This TCR beta chain was sequenced for a study of T cell repertoires in cytomegalovirus infection. Whole-study results and caveats: HLA-C-restricted TCR beta clonotypes specific for CMV led the ex vivo response. The cumulative frequency of public TCR beta families distinguished individuals who carried CMV together with the relevant HLA.

TCRdb used MiXCR to reprocess the reads, holding one entry per CDR3 protein. The repertoire holds approximately 630,000 distinct CDR3 sequences, with approximately 25% as singletons. The CDR3 runs to 13 residues. The V end lost 5 bases, the J end lost 12 bases, and 17 bases lay between the germline ends. Germline CDR1 and CDR2: MNHEY and SVGEGT. A note on this clonotype: Its antigen is unknown.

The chain links TRBV6-2 or TRBV6-3 to TRBJ2-1; possibly TRBD1 or TRBD2 for D (5 bases each). The sample was CD8+ T cells from PBMCs. This TCR came from a human donor in good health (CMV status not recorded). Some clones in this sample may be carry-over from other donors' samples. CDR3 residues: CASSPGALIGQFF. In DNA, the CDR3 is TGTGCCAGCAGTCCCGGGGCCCTGATCGGGCAGTTCTTC.